This T cell receptor (beta chain) was sequenced during a study of cytomegalovirus exposure and HLA in healthy donors. The study's findings and limits: The study designated 164 TCR beta chains cytomegalovirus-associated. Another analysis was done later, and it associated more than 15,000 TCR beta sequences with HLA alleles at 0.05 false discovery rate. The dataset shows that most TCR sequences were rare, while some public TCRs occurred in many donors.

Germline values: CDR1 SEHNR, CDR2 FQNEAQ (reference sequence). The germline V and J ends were trimmed by 3 bases and 1 base, with 7 bases remaining between them. CDR3 length: 14 residues. PCR involved 60 Vbeta and 13 Jbeta primers. Produced via immunoSEQ multiplex PCR; TCRdb's table is partial and in-frame only. The sample lists tens of thousands of clones, roughly four fifths occurring once. Notes on this clone: Its antigen is as yet unknown.

The sample was PBMCs. The chain uses TRBV7-9 and TRBJ2-1, with no clear D. This receptor was obtained from a young woman in good health and CMV-seropositive. For the CDR3, the DNA is TGTGCCAGCAGCTTGGGCCAGTCCTACAATGAGCAGTTCTTC. This translates into CASSLGQSYNEQFF.